The 27 T cell receptor beta chains given below trace back to one sample, sequenced in a study of shared clonotypes between healthy human individuals. TCRdb keeps only in-frame clones here, not all; method: immunoSEQ multiplex PCR. The sample lists approximately 2.3 million clones; 85% to 95% were seen once. The sequenced material came from naive CD4+ T cells from PBMCs. Subset here: CD45RA+ positively selected. The receptors here all came from a man aged 18 to 29 in good health. Some clones in this sample may be carry-over from other donors' samples.

The chain links TRBV10-3 to TRBJ2-1, with a tentative D call TRBD2 (6 bases). The CDR3 extends over 15 amino acids. The ends were cut back, 6 bases at V and 2 bases at J, with 14 bases in the middle. Per germline, CDR1 ENHRY and CDR2 SYGVKD. The CDR3 DNA sequence: TGTGCCATCAGCAGTGACGGGAGAACCTACAATGAGCAGTTCTTC. Translated, it gives CAISSDGRTYNEQFF.

CDR3 sequence reads: CASSYGVGEQYF. The DNA of the CDR3 is TGTGCCAGCAGCTACGGTGTGGGAGAGCAGTACTTC. J is TRBJ2-7 and V is TRBV7-2; D remains ambiguous. Germline assignment: CDR1 SGHTA and CDR2 FQGNSA. The CDR3 spans 12 residues. V was clipped by 4 bases and J by 7 bases, with 11 bases between them.

The chain is built from TRBV11-3 and TRBJ2-5; TRBD2 aligns across 13 bases. Germline CDR1 is SGHNT and CDR2 is YENEEA. CDR3 length: 16 amino acids. V dropped 4 bases and J dropped 0; count of bases not matched to a gene: 2. The CDR3 sequence: CASSSGTSGNQETQYF. Written as DNA, the CDR3 is TGTGCCAGCAGCTCGGGGACTAGCGGGAACCAAGAGACCCAGTACTTC.

This chain links TRBV4-1 with TRBJ2-2; the match to TRBD2 covers 14 bases. The CDR3 loop spans 19 amino acids. The germline V gene has CDR1 MGHRA and CDR2 YSYEKL. V lost 4 bases, J lost 3 bases, and 10 bases stayed unmatched. In DNA, the CDR3 is TGCGCCAGCAGCCGCCCGGGACTAGCGGGAGATGGGGACACCGGGGAGCTGTTTTTT. It translates to CASSRPGLAGDGDTGELFF.

CDR3 amino acids: CASRPNGGGPNQPQHF. The CDR3 DNA is TGTGCCAGCAGACCTAACGGGGGAGGTCCCAATCAGCCCCAGCATTTT. The chain employs TRBV28 and TRBJ1-5; a possible D gene is TRBD1 (5 bases). The CDR3 has 16 amino acids. The germline gives CDR1 MDHEN, CDR2 SYDVKM. The V gene lost 6 bases and the J gene lost 3 bases, with 18 bases spanning the gap. The variable domain in full, completed from reference TRBV28 and TRBJ1-5, reads DVKVTQSSRYLVKRTGEKVFLECVQDMDHENMFWYRQDPGLGLRLIYFSYDVKMKEKGDIPEGYSVSREKKERFSLILESASTNQTSMYLCASRPNGGGPNQPQHFGDGTRLSIL.

The genes are TRBV7-2 and TRBJ2-7; D may match TRBD1 or TRBD2 (6 bases each). The CDR3 runs to 14 residues. The ends were cut back, 4 bases at V and 7 bases at J, with 17 bases in the middle. Looked up from germline, CDR1 is SGHTA and CDR2 is FQGNSA. This CDR3 reads CASSSRVGGQEQYF. CDR3 bases: TGTGCCAGCAGCTCCCGGGTCGGGGGCCAGGAGCAGTACTTC.

This clone was counted between two and nine times. The chain employs TRBV9 and TRBJ1-4, with D possibly matching TRBD1 (5 bases). Germline lookup yields CDR1 SGDLS and CDR2 YYNGEE. The CDR3 consists of 13 residues. Trimming cost V 10 bases and J 3 bases, with 13 bases left between them. CDR3 nucleotides: TGTGCCGGCTCTCAGGGTCCTAATGAAAAACTGTTTTTT. Amino acids: CAGSQGPNEKLFF.

V usage is TRBV4-1 and J usage is TRBJ2-5, with a possible D match to TRBD1 (5 bases). This CDR3 has 14 residues. Germline lookup yields CDR1 MGHRA and CDR2 YSYEKL. Between the trimmed V and J ends, which lost 0 bases and 7 bases, there was a span of 12 bases. CDR3: CASSQENRPGTQYF. In DNA, the CDR3 is TGCGCCAGCAGCCAAGAGAACAGGCCAGGGACCCAGTACTTC.

The chain recombines TRBV2 with TRBJ2-3; the D gene is possibly TRBD1 (6 bases). With 6 bases removed from V and 2 bases from J, the gap between germline ends came to 15 bases. In germline, CDR1 is SNHLY, CDR2 FYNNEI. This CDR3 contains 15 residues. This CDR3 is CASRRLTGTTDTQYF. CDR3 nucleotide sequence: TGTGCCAGCAGACGCTTGACAGGAACCACAGATACGCAGTATTTT.

This clone was observed a single time. J is TRBJ2-7 and V is TRBV2; TRBD1 agrees at 10 bases. V lost 6 bases and J lost 1; bases outside the gene matches: 3. This CDR3 has 14 residues. Germline CDR1 and CDR2: SNHLY and FYNNEI. The CDR3 sequence is CASSPGQGSYEQYF. The DNA of the CDR3 is TGTGCCAGCAGCCCGGGACAGGGGTCCTACGAGCAGTACTTC.

The J gene is TRBJ1-1, the V gene TRBV28; weak D call: TRBD1 (5 bases). Germline CDR1 is MDHEN and CDR2 is SYDVKM. The CDR3 totals 12 residues. V was pared by 4 bases and J by 7 bases, with 10 bases between. The CDR3 DNA reads TGTGCCAGCAGTTCACCGAGGGGTGAAGCTTTCTTT. Translated: CASSSPRGEAFF.

The J gene is TRBJ1-2, the V gene TRBV18, with 7 bases that match TRBD1. V lost 5 bases to trimming and J lost 4 bases; unmatched junction nucleotides: 10. Germline values: CDR1 KGHSH, CDR2 LQKENI. This CDR3 is built from 15 residues. The CDR3 sequence: CASSETGSTSYGYTF. The CDR3 DNA is TGTGCCAGCTCAGAGACAGGGTCAACCTCCTATGGCTACACCTTC.

This clone was found a few times. The CDR3 DNA follows: TGCAGCGTACCAGGTGGGACAGCTAATGAAAAACTGTTTTTT. Translation gives CSVPGGTANEKLFF. V usage is TRBV29-1 and J usage is TRBJ1-4, with TRBD1 identical over 7 bases. This CDR3 comprises 14 residues. V dropped 6 bases and J dropped 3; count of bases not matched to a gene: 7. Germline assignment: CDR1 SQVTM and CDR2 ANQGSEA.

The V and J genes are TRBV7-2 and TRBJ1-2; TRBD1 aligns across 8 bases. Trimming took 5 bases from V and 4 from J; bases not matched to a gene: 9. The CDR3 spans 15 residues. Per germline, CDR1 SGHTA and CDR2 FQGNSA. CDR3 sequence reads: CASSQAQGASYGYTF. The DNA of the CDR3 is TGTGCCAGCAGCCAAGCGCAGGGGGCTTCCTATGGCTACACCTTC.

V usage is TRBV7-9 and J usage is TRBJ1-4, with a possible D match to TRBD1 (5 bases). Germline V gives CDR1 SEHNR, CDR2 FQNEAQ (reference sequence). The V end was cut by 5 bases, the J end by 8 bases, with 18 bases between. This CDR3 region has 15 residues. The CDR3 region is CASSPIQGPDEKLFF. The CDR3 coding sequence is TGTGCCAGCAGCCCAATCCAGGGCCCGGACGAAAAACTGTTTTTT.

The chain carries TRBV2 and TRBJ1-1; D gene ambiguous. Germline lookup yields CDR1 SNHLY and CDR2 FYNNEI. The CDR3 loop spans 15 amino acids. V dropped 4 bases and J dropped 5 bases, with 17 bases sitting between them. As DNA, the CDR3 is TGTGCCAGCAGTGTGCCGGGATTTGGAGAAACTGAAGCTTTCTTT. It encodes CASSVPGFGETEAFF.

The chain combines TRBV6-5 with TRBJ1-2, with TRBD1 as a possible D gene (5 bases). The CDR3 is 11 amino acids. V was trimmed by 7 bases and J by 7 bases, leaving 10 bases between them. Looked up from germline, CDR1 is MNHEY and CDR2 is SVGAGI. DNA for the CDR3: TGTGCCAGCACTTCAGGGTCTGGCTACACCTTC. The encoded protein is CASTSGSGYTF.

The chain carries TRBV5-1 and TRBJ1-2; D gene ambiguous. The CDR3 covers 15 residues. Trimming left V 2 bases short and J 3 bases short, with 14 bases between. CDR1 and CDR2 from the germline V gene are SGHRS and YFSETQ. CDR3 coding DNA: TGCGCCAGCAGCTTCAGGATCCCCCGGGACTATGGCTACACCTTC. Translating it yields CASSFRIPRDYGYTF.

A few counts support this clone. The rearrangement links TRBV21-1 to TRBJ1-1; the table names TRBD1, a call not compared with the DNA. TRBV21-1 counts as a pseudogene. CDR3 length: 14 amino acids. The CDR3 DNA reads as TGTGCCAGCAGCAAAGTGACAGGGCACATTGAAGCTTTCTTT. It yields the protein CASSKVTGHIEAFF.

The V and J genes are TRBV7-2 and TRBJ1-5; D unclear. CDR1 SGHTA and CDR2 FQGNSA come from the germline V gene. The V gene lost 0 bases and the J gene lost 3 bases, with 3 bases spanning the gap. This CDR3 contains 13 residues. CDR3 nucleotides: TGTGCCAGCAGCTTAGCCGTCAATCAGCCCCAGCATTTT. Translating gives CASSLAVNQPQHF.

This clone occurred once. The J gene is TRBJ1-5, the V gene TRBV5-1; 7 nucleotides align to TRBD1. The CDR3 loop spans 14 amino acids. Germline assignment: CDR1 SGHRS and CDR2 YFSETQ. V dropped 1 base and J dropped 5; count of bases not matched to a gene: 3. The CDR3 here is CASSLRQGDQPQHF. The CDR3 region has the DNA TGCGCCAGCAGCTTGAGGCAGGGGGATCAGCCCCAGCATTTT.

This sequence joins TRBV28 and TRBJ1-3; possibly TRBD1 for D (6 bases). V was cut by 3 bases and J by 1 base, with 13 bases left in between. Germline CDR1 MDHEN, CDR2 SYDVKM. The CDR3 is made up of 16 amino acids. CDR3 bases: TGTGCCAGCAGTTTGGCAGGGGCGATTTCTGGAAACACCATATATTTT. It encodes CASSLAGAISGNTIYF. Complete variable domain (other parts from reference TRBV28 and TRBJ1-3): DVKVTQSSRYLVKRTGEKVFLECVQDMDHENMFWYRQDPGLGLRLIYFSYDVKMKEKGDIPEGYSVSREKKERFSLILESASTNQTSMYLCASSLAGAISGNTIYFGEGSWLTVV.

In its sample, this clone was seen a few times. The genes are TRBV7-9 and TRBJ1-5; D call uncertain. CDR1 and CDR2 from the germline V gene are SEHNR and FQNEAQ (reference sequence). V dropped 5 bases and J dropped 0 bases, with 8 bases sitting between them. The CDR3 runs 14 residues. CDR3: CASSLEDSNQPQHF. CDR3 in DNA: TGTGCCAGCAGCCTTGAAGATAGCAATCAGCCCCAGCATTTT. Full variable domain (remainder filled in from reference TRBV7-9 and TRBJ1-5): DTGVSQNPRHKITKRGQNVTFRCDPISEHNRLYWYRQTLGQGPEFLTYFQNEAQLEKSRLLSDRFSAERPKGSFSTLEIQRTEQGDSAMYLCASSLEDSNQPQHFGDGTRLSIL.

The V call is TRBV23-1, the J call TRBJ1-2; TRBD1 might be the D (5 bases). TRBV23-1 carries the ORF label, with uncertain function. V shed 0 bases and J shed 2 bases, with 10 bases lying between them. This CDR3 comprises 15 residues. The CDR3 coding sequence is TGCGCCAGCAGTCAATCGGGCAGGGAGAACTATGGCTACACCTTC. Encoded protein: CASSQSGRENYGYTF.

The chain uses TRBV15 and TRBJ2-3, with 16 positions matching TRBD2. Germline CDR1 and CDR2: LNHNV and YYDKDF (reference sequence). V shed 8 bases, J shed 0 bases, and the junction held 5 bases outside the gene matches. This CDR3 comprises 17 residues. The CDR3 sequence is CATGGTSGRGSTDTQYF. In DNA form, the CDR3 reads TGTGCCACCGGCGGGACTAGCGGGAGGGGGAGCACAGATACGCAGTATTTT.

V and J are TRBV28 and TRBJ2-7; perhaps D is TRBD1 or TRBD2 (7 bases each). The CDR3 extends over 14 amino acids. V dropped 2 bases and J dropped 6 bases, with 14 bases sitting between them. Germline values: CDR1 MDHEN, CDR2 SYDVKM. The CDR3 sequence: CASSLGGGGGEQYF. DNA for the CDR3: TGTGCCAGCAGTTTAGGGGGAGGGGGCGGCGAGCAGTACTTC.

This rearrangement joins TRBV19 to TRBJ2-3, with D possibly matching TRBD2 (5 bases). The germline CDR1 and CDR2 sequences are LNHDA and SQIVND (reference sequence). This CDR3 has 14 amino acids. V dropped 3 bases and J dropped 4 bases, with 11 bases sitting between them. CDR3 coding DNA: TGTGCCAGTAGTATGAGGGCAGTTGCAGATACGCAGTATTTT. It yields the protein CASSMRAVADTQYF. The full variable domain, rest sourced from reference TRBV19 and TRBJ2-3, is DGGITQSPKYLFRKEGQNVTLSCEQNLNHDAMYWYRQDPGQGLRLIYYSQIVNDFQKGDIAEGYSVSREKKESFPLTVTSAQKNPTAFYLCASSMRAVADTQYFGPGTRLTVL.